This T cell receptor (beta chain) was identified during a study of T cell changes during pregnancy in multiple sclerosis. Germline values: CDR1 SGHDT, CDR2 YYEEEE. J lost 1 base, V lost 0 bases, and 5 bases had no gene match. The CDR3 extends over 16 amino acids. Libraries were prepared by immunoSEQ multiplex PCR; TCRdb keeps only in-frame clonotypes and omits some of them. This sample yields just over 65,000 clones, of which roughly nine tenths are seen a single time; 0.86% belongs to the top ten. The sample was peripheral blood, taken in the second trimester of pregnancy. The chain has TRBV5-6 and TRBJ1-1, with TRBD1 matching over 8 bases. This clonotype was sampled from a female donor with multiple sclerosis, enrolled in a pregnancy study. The CDR3 coding sequence is TGTGCCAGCAGCTTGGGTGCAGGGGGCCCGAACACTGAAGCTTTCTTT. It codes for CASSLGAGGPNTEAFF.